A selection of T cell receptor beta chains follows, all from one sample in a study of hypomethylating agent response in myelodysplastic syndrome. TCRdb's copy holds only in-frame clones and misses some; the assay was immunoSEQ multiplex PCR. The data show some 9,600 clones, nearly 85% seen once. This specimen was bone marrow, taken before or after starting hypomethylating agent treatment for myelodysplastic syndrome (not recorded which). The receptors derive from a human donor with myelodysplastic syndrome. CDR3s include the opening cysteine and the closing phenylalanine or tryptophan. D genes are given only for firm matches. Where a row states a size, it is once, few, many or the class of an expanded clone; other rows omit it.

clone_size	v_call	d_call	j_call	cdr3_nt	cdr3_aa
.	TRBV10-3	TRBD2	TRBJ2-7	TGTGCCATCAGTGAAGGGCTAGCGGGAGCTGTGTACGAGCAGTACTTC	CAISEGLAGAVYEQYF
.	TRBV10-2	.	TRBJ2-1	TGCGCCAGCACCCCGCCCAGGGGTAACGTCGGCTACAATGAGCAGTTCTTC	CASTPPRGNVGYNEQFF
.	TRBV29-1	TRBD1	TRBJ2-7	TGCAGCGTGGGGGGGACAGGGGCCGAGCAGTACTTC	CSVGGTGAEQYF
.	TRBV7-2	.	TRBJ2-2	TGTGCCAGCAGCTTGTGGAGCGCAAAGAACACCGGGGAGCTGTTTTTT	CASSLWSAKNTGELFF
.	TRBV5-1	TRBD2	TRBJ2-7	TGCGCCAGCAGCTTGGGAGCGGGGATCTACGAGCAGTACTTC	CASSLGAGIYEQYF
.	TRBV6-5	TRBD1	TRBJ1-1	TGTGCCAGCAGTAGGACAGGGCCGTGGAACACTGAAGCTTTCTTT	CASSRTGPWNTEAFF
once	TRBV9	TRBD2	TRBJ2-1	TGTGCCAGCAGCGCGGAGAGGGGAGGGTTCGAGTTCTTC	CASSAERGGFEFF
.	TRBV15	TRBD2	TRBJ2-5	TGTGCCACCAGGGGGCGTCCACTAGCGGGAGGGCCCAGCCAAGAGACCCAGTACTTC	CATRGRPLAGGPSQETQYF
.	TRBV5-6	.	TRBJ1-6	TGTGCCAGCAGCTTCAGGTTTAATTCACCCCTCCACTTT	CASSFRFNSPLHF
.	TRBV30	TRBD1	TRBJ2-5	TGTGCCTGCCTGGGACAGGGGGAGACCCAGTACTTC	CACLGQGETQYF
.	TRBV2	.	TRBJ2-1	TGTGCCAGCAGTGATGGCCTCGCGAATGAGCAGTTCTTC	CASSDGLANEQFF
.	TRBV5-1	.	TRBJ2-5	TGCGCCAGCAGCTTGGCCCAGCGGTGGGAGACCCAGTACTTC	CASSLAQRWETQYF
.	TRBV30	.	TRBJ2-1	TGTGCCTGGAGTGTAGAAAGGTGGGGAGACAATGAGCAGTTCTTC	CAWSVERWGDNEQFF
.	TRBV19	TRBD1	TRBJ2-5	TGTGCCAGTAGTAGGGGACAGGGGCCCCAAGAGACCCAGTACTTC	CASSRGQGPQETQYF
.	TRBV7-8	.	TRBJ1-1	TGTGCCAGCACCCGCGGGGATATGAACACTGAAGCTTTCTTT	CASTRGDMNTEAFF
.	TRBV11-3	.	TRBJ2-7	TGTGCCAGCAGCCCTAATCAGGGCTACGAGCAGTACTTC	CASSPNQGYEQYF
.	TRBV6-1	.	TRBJ1-2	TGTGCCAGCAGTGAACGGGTCAGGACTTACTATGGCTACACCTTC	CASSERVRTYYGYTF
few	TRBV6-1	TRBD2	TRBJ2-3	TGTGCCAGCAGTGGGCTAGCGGGGGGTACAGATACGCAGTATTTT	CASSGLAGGTDTQYF
.	TRBV30	.	TRBJ1-2	TGTGCCTGGAGTGTCACGAGGGTCCGGGGCTACACCTTC	CAWSVTRVRGYTF
.	TRBV5-6	.	TRBJ2-5	TGTGCCAGCAGCCTCCTAGAGGAGCCCGGAGAGACCCAGTACTTC	CASSLLEEPGETQYF
.	TRBV27	.	TRBJ2-2	TGTGCCAGCAGTTTATTTATTGGGAGAGGGGAAAGAACCGGGGAGCTGTTTTTT	CASSLFIGRGERTGELFF
.	TRBV4-1	TRBD1	TRBJ1-3	TGCGCCAGCAGCCAATCCGGACAGGGGAGGAACACCATATATTTT	CASSQSGQGRNTIYF
.	TRBV2	.	TRBJ1-2	TGTGCCAGCACAACCGGAGGGGGGCCTCAACTCATCTATGGCTACACCTTC	CASTTGGGPQLIYGYTF
few	TRBV27	.	TRBJ1-5	TGTGCCAGCAGTTTTAAGAATCAGCCCCAGCATTTT	CASSFKNQPQHF
.	TRBV30	.	TRBJ2-7	TGTGCCTGGAGTATAACAACAGGGACCTACGAGCAGTACTTC	CAWSITTGTYEQYF
.	TRBV27	.	TRBJ2-7	TGTGCCAGCAGACCGGGACAAGTTACCTACGAGCAGTACTTC	CASRPGQVTYEQYF
.	TRBV2	.	TRBJ2-7	TGTGCCAGCAGTGGGCCAACAGGGCTCAACGAGCAGTACTTC	CASSGPTGLNEQYF
.	TRBV13	.	TRBJ2-1	TGTGCCAGTACCAGAGGCGATATGGAGCAGTTCTTC	CASTRGDMEQFF
.	TRBV6-5	TRBD1	TRBJ1-2	TGTGCCAGCAGGTCCACCGGGACAGTCGACTATGGCTACACCTTC	CASRSTGTVDYGYTF
few	TRBV28	.	TRBJ2-7	TGTGCCAGCGGTGGGGGGTCTTACTACGAGCAGTACTTC	CASGGGSYYEQYF
few	TRBV4-1	.	TRBJ2-7	TGCGCCAGCAGCCAAGTGTCCAAGGCCTACGAGCAGTACTTC	CASSQVSKAYEQYF
once	TRBV27	.	TRBJ2-2	TGTGCCAGCACGAGGTCAGGGCTGAACACCGGGGAGCTGTTTTTT	CASTRSGLNTGELFF
.	TRBV19	.	TRBJ1-2	TGTGCCAGTAGTCTTACGGGGACGCATGGCTACACCTTC	CASSLTGTHGYTF
few	TRBV6-5	TRBD1	TRBJ2-7	TGTGCCAGCAGTTACCTACAGGGGCTCGGGGAGCAGTACTTC	CASSYLQGLGEQYF
.	TRBV5-6	TRBD2	TRBJ2-5	TGTGCCAGCAGCCTCCCCGGACTAGCGGGAGGTGAGACCCAGTACTTC	CASSLPGLAGGETQYF
.	TRBV9	TRBD1	TRBJ1-2	TGTGCCAGCAGCGTAAGACAGGGCTATGGCTACACCTTC	CASSVRQGYGYTF
.	TRBV9	TRBD2	TRBJ2-3	TGTGCCAGCAGCTTTACTAGCGGGAGTGGAACAGATACGCAGTATTTT	CASSFTSGSGTDTQYF
.	TRBV6-5	.	TRBJ2-1	TGTGCCAGCACGGCGGGGAATGAGCAGTTCTTC	CASTAGNEQFF
.	TRBV7-9	TRBD1	TRBJ1-4	TGTGCCAGCAGCTTGGGACAGGGGTGGGGAGCTAATGAAAAACTGTTTTTT	CASSLGQGWGANEKLFF
.	TRBV7-8	.	TRBJ2-7	TGTGCCAGCAGCTTAGCGCTATGGGGAGGGGGAGGCTACGAGCAGTACTTC	CASSLALWGGGGYEQYF
.	TRBV5-5	TRBD2	TRBJ2-2	TGTGCCAGCAGCTCAGGGCTACTAGCGGGAGGGACCGGGGAGCTGTTTTTT	CASSSGLLAGGTGELFF
.	TRBV9	.	TRBJ1-3	TGTGCCAGCAGCGTAGAGGTCCAGATAGGAAACACCATATATTTT	CASSVEVQIGNTIYF
.	TRBV5-1	TRBD1	TRBJ1-1	TGCGCCAGCAGCATTCGAACAGGGGGAGGCTCGAGGGACACTGAAGCTTTCTTT	CASSIRTGGGSRDTEAFF
.	TRBV28	.	TRBJ1-2	TGTGCCAGCAGTTTACGGGTTGGACAGTTCTATGGCTACACCTTC	CASSLRVGQFYGYTF
.	TRBV11-3	TRBD2	TRBJ2-5	TGTGCCAGCAGCCAGGGAGTAGCGGGGGACCAAGAGACCCAGTACTTC	CASSQGVAGDQETQYF
.	TRBV9	.	TRBJ1-1	TGTGCCAGCAGCGTAGGGGAGGGGTTGTACACTGAAGCTTTCTTT	CASSVGEGLYTEAFF
.	TRBV9	.	TRBJ2-2	TGTGCCAGCAGCCCCGAGACAGCCCTGAACACCGGGGAGCTGTTTTTT	CASSPETALNTGELFF